These 9 T cell receptor beta chains originate from one sample sequenced in a study of blood T cell repertoires in COVID-19. Produced via immunoSEQ multiplex PCR; TCRdb's table is partial and in-frame only. The sample holds around 260,000 clones, 88% seen once. Sequenced input: peripheral blood. Receptor source: a man between 60 and 75 years old who had recovered from COVID-19.

The chain carries TRBV5-1 and TRBJ1-6, with a possible D match to TRBD1 (5 bases). The CDR3 has 16 amino acids. The germline gives CDR1 SGHRS, CDR2 YFSETQ. Trimming cost V 4 bases and J 7 bases, with 18 bases left between them. This chain's CDR3 is CASSPSSRGGNSPLHF. The CDR3, as DNA: TGCGCCAGCAGCCCCTCCTCTAGGGGAGGCAATTCACCCCTCCACTTT.

The chain couples TRBV18 to TRBJ1-5; 8 bases align to TRBD1. The V gene's germline CDR1 is KGHSH and CDR2 LQKENI. Trimming cost V 3 bases and J 3 bases; bases outside gene matches: 1. The CDR3 covers 14 residues. The CDR3 coding sequence is TGTGCCAGCTCACCGGACAGGGTCAATCAGCCCCAGCATTTT. Its protein product is CASSPDRVNQPQHF.

This chain connects TRBV5-4 to TRBJ2-3; unclear D gene. This CDR3 is built from 13 residues. With 4 bases removed from V and 3 bases from J, the gap between germline ends came to 9 bases. The V gene's germline CDR1 is SGHNT and CDR2 YYREEE (reference sequence). The CDR3 nucleotides read TGTGCCAGCAGCGCGACCGGGACAGATACGCAGTATTTT. This sequence encodes CASSATGTDTQYF.

The V gene is TRBV30, the J gene TRBJ2-3; tentatively, D is TRBD2 (5 bases). Between the trimmed V and J ends, which lost 0 bases and 6 bases, there was a span of 10 bases. Germline assignment: CDR1 GTSNPN and CDR2 SVGIG (reference sequence). The CDR3 spans 13 residues. The DNA for the CDR3 is TGTGCCTGGAGTGTGCGGGCTCGGGATACGCAGTATTTT. It yields the protein CAWSVRARDTQYF.

The chain carries TRBV11-2 and TRBJ2-4; no clear D. Per the germline V gene, CDR1 is SGHAT and CDR2 is FQNNGV. V was clipped by 5 bases and J by 0 bases, with 14 bases between them. This CDR3 has 16 residues. The CDR3 sequence is CASSALSIGAKNIQYF. The CDR3 DNA reads TGTGCCAGCAGCGCCTTGAGCATTGGAGCCAAAAACATTCAGTACTTC. Together with reference TRBV11-2 and TRBJ2-4, the CDR3 gives the full variable domain: EAGVAQSPRYKIIEKRQSVAFWCNPISGHATLYWYQQILGQGPKLLIQFQNNGVVDDSQLPKDRFSAERLKGVDSTLKIQPAKLEDSAVYLCASSALSIGAKNIQYFGAGTRLSVL.

The V call is TRBV28, the J call TRBJ1-5; tentative D call: TRBD1 (6 bases). V was clipped by 5 bases and J by 4 bases, with 9 bases between them. CDR3 size: 13 residues. Germline CDR1 is MDHEN and CDR2 is SYDVKM. CDR3 region: CASSLDSNQPQHF. CDR3 bases: TGTGCCAGCAGTCTGGACAGTAATCAGCCCCAGCATTTT.

The V call is TRBV4-2, the J call TRBJ2-1, with 12 bases matching TRBD2. This CDR3 spans 21 amino acids. The germline CDR1 and CDR2 sequences are LGHNA and YNFKEQ. Trimming removed 1 base from V and 2 bases from J; junction bases left unmatched: 15. In nucleotides, the CDR3 is TGTGCCAGCAGCCAAGCCATCCGTAGGACTAGCGGGGCAAGCGCCTACAATGAGCAGTTCTTC. Amino acid sequence: CASSQAIRRTSGASAYNEQFF.

V and J are TRBV7-3 and TRBJ2-1, with 8 bases matching TRBD1. This CDR3 is built from 16 residues. Trimming at V came to 4 bases and at J to 0 bases, leaving 5 bases not matched to a gene. Germline loops: CDR1 SGHTA, CDR2 FQGTGA. For the CDR3, the DNA is TGTGCCAGCAGCTCACGGACAGGGAGCTCCTACAATGAGCAGTTCTTC. Its translation is CASSSRTGSSYNEQFF.

The chain couples TRBV5-6 to TRBJ1-1, with 9 bases lining up with TRBD1. Losses at the gene ends were 2 bases for V and 11 bases for J; bases not matched to a gene: 16. Germline CDR1 reads SGHDT; CDR2 reads YYEEEE. CDR3 length: 16 amino acids. CDR3 sequence (DNA): TGTGCCAGCAGCTTCCCAATACAAACAGGGGGCTCTGGGGCTTTCTTT. Its protein product is CASSFPIQTGGSGAFF.